This T cell receptor (beta chain) was retrieved from a study of shared clonotypes between healthy human individuals. The protocol was immunoSEQ multiplex PCR, while the TCRdb copy is restricted to in-frame clones and leaves out a portion. The sample lists around 2.5 million clones, over 85% seen once, with 0.36% in the top ten. As concerns this clone: The antigen is not known.

General study points: Clonotype sharing among donors was expected to depend on sequencing depth.

The source is a man in his late teens or twenties in good health. Some clones in this sample may be carry-over from other donors' samples. The sequenced material came from naive CD4+ T cells from PBMCs. Noted subset: CD45RA+ positively selected.

This CDR3 is CASSFYGGQGIGYGYTF. The CDR3 region has the DNA TGTGCCAGCAGTTTTTATGGAGGGCAGGGCATCGGCTATGGCTACACCTTC. This chain links TRBV27 with TRBJ1-2; weak D call: TRBD1 (5 bases). CDR3 length: 17 residues. Trimming removed 3 bases from V and 4 bases from J, with 21 bases in between. Germline CDR1 MNHEY, CDR2 SMNVEV (reference sequence).